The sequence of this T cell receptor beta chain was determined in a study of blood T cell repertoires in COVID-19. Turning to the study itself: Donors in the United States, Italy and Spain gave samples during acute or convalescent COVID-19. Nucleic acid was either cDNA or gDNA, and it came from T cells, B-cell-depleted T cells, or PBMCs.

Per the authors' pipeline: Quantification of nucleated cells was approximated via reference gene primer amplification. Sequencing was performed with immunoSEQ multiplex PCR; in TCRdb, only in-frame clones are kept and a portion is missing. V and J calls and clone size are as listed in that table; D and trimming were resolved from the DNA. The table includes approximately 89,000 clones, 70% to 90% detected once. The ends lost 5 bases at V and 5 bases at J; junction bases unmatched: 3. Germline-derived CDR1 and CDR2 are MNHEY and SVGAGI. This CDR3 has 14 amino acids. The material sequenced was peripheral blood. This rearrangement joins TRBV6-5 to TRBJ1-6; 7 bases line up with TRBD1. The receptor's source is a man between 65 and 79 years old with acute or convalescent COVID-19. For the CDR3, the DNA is TGTGCCAGCAGTCTGGACAGGAATAATTCACCCCTCCACTTT. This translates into CASSLDRNNSPLHF.